This TCR beta chain was observed in a study of regulatory T cells in long-lasting Graves disease. General study findings and limits: There was favoring of TRBV28, TRBJ1-2 and TRBJ2-5 in persistent disease.

As to time point: persistent/refractory GD, antithyroid drugs over 5 years with positive TRAb. With RNA extracted from PBMCs as input, the TCR library was made. TCR beta libraries were built with iRepertoire HTBI primers and Arm-PCR of CDR3 regions. One entry per CDR3 protein, called by TCRdb with MiXCR from the multiplex PCR reads. The sample has around 340,000 distinct CDR3 sequences; around a fifth are singletons. Comments on this clonotype: Its target is not known.

The CDR3 is made up of 12 amino acids. V lost 3 bases and J lost 3, with 2 bases in between. Germline loops: CDR1 MGHDK, CDR2 SYGVNS. The sample consisted of peripheral blood mononuclear cells (PBMCs), taken when the disease was refractory, from a patient treated with antithyroid drugs. The TCR originated in a female donor with Graves disease. This chain connects TRBV25-1 to TRBJ1-4; no clear D. The CDR3 here is CASSDSNEKLFF. The DNA for the CDR3 is TGTGCCAGCAGTGACTCTAATGAAAAACTGTTTTTT.